The T cell receptor beta chain under discussion was sequenced for a study of T-cell memory formation after mild COVID-19. The overall study: Clustering of TCRs was largely donor specific.

Trimming pared 1 base from V and 2 bases from J, leaving 16 bases between. Germline values: CDR1 SGHAT, CDR2 FQNNGV. This CDR3 spans 17 amino acids. In TCRdb, the 5' RACE reads were re-called with MiXCR into one record per CDR3 protein. The sample includes about 110,000 distinct CDR3 sequences, 17% of them seen just once. This clonotype was seen a handful of times. This clonotype originated in an adult woman who had mild COVID-19 (a few samples of this study predate the infection). Cell type and time point are not known. Sequencing was done on a sample of PBMCs or a T cell subset sorted from them (not recorded which). The chain carries TRBV11-2 and TRBJ2-3; D is ambiguous. DNA for the CDR3: TGTGCCAGCAGCTTAGGCCCTCTGCAGTGGCCCACAGATACGCAGTATTTT. This translates into CASSLGPLQWPTDTQYF.